A selection of T cell receptor beta chains follows, all from one sample in a study of T cells in Graves' hyperthyroidism and ophthalmopathy. TCRdb re-analysed the multiplex PCR reads in MiXCR, keeping a single row per CDR3 protein. This table holds 350,000 to 450,000 distinct CDR3 sequences, over 11% found once. The sequencing sample was made of blood. Source of these receptors: a woman aged 60-75 years with Graves' hyperthyroidism. Both conserved end residues are part of each CDR3. The D gene is left open where the match is weak. A clone size is listed for some rows: how often the clone was seen (once, few, many), or a class if it is expanded.

V: TRBV27
D: NA
size: many
J: TRBJ2-7
DNA: TGTGCCAGCAGTACCCCGGGTCAGCCCTACGAGCAGTACTTC
CDR3: CASSTPGQPYEQYF

V: TRBV6-1
D: NA
size: many
J: TRBJ1-1
DNA: TGTGCCAGCAGTTCGTTGATGGGACAGAACACTGAAGCTTTCTTT
CDR3: CASSSLMGQNTEAFF

V: TRBV7-3
D: NA
size: many
J: TRBJ2-1
DNA: TGTGCCAGCAGCTCGCTCAGCCGTATTAAAGGTGAGCAGTTCTTC
CDR3: CASSSLSRIKGEQFF

V: TRBV6-1
D: NA
size: NA
J: TRBJ2-1
DNA: TGTGCCAGCAGTATAGAGCGGAGTGAAACCTACAATGAGCAGTTCTTC
CDR3: CASSIERSETYNEQFF

V: TRBV30
D: NA
size: many
J: TRBJ1-5
DNA: TGTGCCTGGAGTGGGACTATTAGCAATCAGCCCCAGCATTTT
CDR3: CAWSGTISNQPQHF

V: TRBV27
D: NA
size: NA
J: TRBJ2-2
DNA: TGTGCCAGCAGGTCGTTTGGGGAGCTGTTTTTT
CDR3: CASRSFGELFF

V: TRBV18
D: NA
size: many
J: TRBJ1-1
DNA: TGTGCCAGCTCACCAGGGCAGACCTATGAAGCTTTCTTT
CDR3: CASSPGQTYEAFF

V: TRBV2
D: NA
size: many
J: TRBJ2-5
DNA: TGTGCCAGCAGTGAACAGAACGGGTTGGGGACCCAGTACTTC
CDR3: CASSEQNGLGTQYF

V: TRBV28
D: TRBD2
size: NA
J: TRBJ2-7
DNA: TGTGCCACAAGCGGGAGGGTGAACGAGCAGTACTTC
CDR3: CATSGRVNEQYF

V: TRBV5-1
D: TRBD2
size: many
J: TRBJ2-1
DNA: TGCGCCAGCTCCGTCACTAGCGGGACCAATGAGCAGTTCTTC
CDR3: CASSVTSGTNEQFF

V: TRBV24-1
D: TRBD2
size: many
J: TRBJ2-1
DNA: TGTGCCACCAGTGATTTGGGGGGCGCGGGAGGGCCTGGAAAAAATGAGCAGTTCTTC
CDR3: CATSDLGGAGGPGKNEQFF

V: TRBV19
D: TRBD2
size: few
J: TRBJ2-1
DNA: TGTGCCAGTAGTAACAGCGGGAGGGCCTTAGAGCAGTTCTTC
CDR3: CASSNSGRALEQFF

V: TRBV20-1
D: TRBD2
size: NA
J: TRBJ2-1
DNA: TGCAGTGCGGGACTAGCGGGAGATTACAATGAGCAGTTCTTC
CDR3: CSAGLAGDYNEQFF

V: TRBV20-1
D: TRBD1
size: many
J: TRBJ2-3
DNA: TGCAGTCCTGAACAGGGGGGAGCAGATACGCAGTATTTT
CDR3: CSPEQGGADTQYF

V: TRBV7-9
D: TRBD1
size: many
J: TRBJ2-3
DNA: TGTGCCAGCAGCTTCACAGGGGGGGATACGCAGTATTTT
CDR3: CASSFTGGDTQYF

V: TRBV6-5
D: TRBD1
size: many
J: TRBJ1-1
DNA: TGTGCCAGCAGTTACTCGAGGACAGGGGGCCTGAACACTGAAGCTTTCTTT
CDR3: CASSYSRTGGLNTEAFF

V: TRBV10-3
D: NA
size: many
J: TRBJ2-1
DNA: TGTGCCATCAGTGAGTGGGAGACTAGAGGTTACAATGAGCAGTTCTTC
CDR3: CAISEWETRGYNEQFF

V: TRBV11-3
D: TRBD2
size: many
J: TRBJ2-5
DNA: TGTGCCAGCAGCTCGACTAGCGGGAAGGGAGAGACCCAGTACTTC
CDR3: CASSSTSGKGETQYF

V: TRBV15
D: TRBD2
size: few
J: TRBJ2-5
DNA: TGTGCCACCAGCAGAGTGCTAGCGGGCCCCCAAGAGACCCAGTACTTC
CDR3: CATSRVLAGPQETQYF

V: TRBV27
D: NA
size: NA
J: TRBJ2-7
DNA: TGTGCCAGCAGTTTTTTTGGCGGCAGGGTCTACGAGCAGTACTTC
CDR3: CASSFFGGRVYEQYF

V: TRBV3-1
D: NA
size: many
J: TRBJ1-4
DNA: TGTGCCAGCAGCCTCTTGAGGGAAGGTGAAAAACTGTTTTTT
CDR3: CASSLLREGEKLFF

V: TRBV18
D: NA
size: many
J: TRBJ1-5
DNA: TGTGCCAGCTCACCACAGGCCGGGCCCAATCAGCCCCAGCATTTT
CDR3: CASSPQAGPNQPQHF

V: TRBV7-3
D: NA
size: few
J: TRBJ2-1
DNA: TGTGCCAGCAGCCCTCAGGGTTTGGGCTACAATGAGCAGTTCTTC
CDR3: CASSPQGLGYNEQFF

V: TRBV20-1
D: NA
size: many
J: TRBJ2-7
DNA: TGCAGTGCTAGAGATCGGACTTCCGGGACGGTTACCTACGAGCAGTACTTC
CDR3: CSARDRTSGTVTYEQYF

V: TRBV5-1
D: NA
size: many
J: TRBJ1-2
DNA: TGCGCCAGCAGCTCGGTGGGTTCCTATGGCTACACCTTC
CDR3: CASSSVGSYGYTF

V: TRBV3-1
D: TRBD1
size: NA
J: TRBJ1-1
DNA: TGTGCCAGCAGATACCGACAGGGGAACACTGAAGCTTTCTTT
CDR3: CASRYRQGNTEAFF

V: TRBV3-1
D: NA
size: many
J: TRBJ1-1
DNA: TGTGCCAGCAGCCAAGCTTGGGGCGGGGCTTTCTTT
CDR3: CASSQAWGGAFF

V: TRBV3-1
D: NA
size: many
J: TRBJ1-1
DNA: TGTGCCAGCAGCCGGCAGGAATCCCACGCTGAAGCTTTCTTT
CDR3: CASSRQESHAEAFF

V: TRBV30
D: NA
size: many
J: TRBJ2-1
DNA: TGTGCCTGGAGTGTAAGGGATAACAATGAGCAGTTCTTC
CDR3: CAWSVRDNNEQFF

V: TRBV5-1
D: NA
size: few
J: TRBJ2-1
DNA: TGCGCCAGCAGCTTTGCGGCTAGCTTCGATGAGCAGTTCTTC
CDR3: CASSFAASFDEQFF

V: TRBV27
D: TRBD1
size: many
J: TRBJ1-2
DNA: TGTGCCAGCAGTAAGACGACAGGGTATGGGCATGGCTACACCTTC
CDR3: CASSKTTGYGHGYTF

V: TRBV5-1
D: TRBD2
size: few
J: TRBJ2-1
DNA: TGCGCCAGCAGACTCAGAGGCTATCTAGCGGGAGGTTGGAGTTTGTGGAATGAGCAGTTCTTC
CDR3: CASRLRGYLAGGWSLWNEQFF

V: TRBV2
D: NA
size: many
J: TRBJ2-3
DNA: TGTGCCAGCAGTGCCCCGGCGATAGCGGTCTGGGGTACGCAGTATTTT
CDR3: CASSAPAIAVWGTQYF

V: TRBV20-1
D: TRBD2
size: few
J: TRBJ2-3
DNA: TGCAGCCCTACCCCCCCTACTCCGGGACTAGCGGGAGGGGACACAGATACGCAGTATTTT
CDR3: CSPTPPTPGLAGGDTDTQYF

V: TRBV20-1
D: NA
size: many
J: TRBJ2-7
DNA: TGCAGTGCTAGAGATCATAGGACGGGCTCCTACGAGCAGTACTTC
CDR3: CSARDHRTGSYEQYF

V: TRBV7-9
D: TRBD1
size: many
J: TRBJ1-1
DNA: TGTGCCAGCAGCTGGGGGACAGGGGCTGGGGTTACTGAAGCTTTCTTT
CDR3: CASSWGTGAGVTEAFF

V: TRBV5-4
D: NA
size: NA
J: TRBJ2-5
DNA: TGTGCCAGCAGCTTGGATGTAGATTCCCAAGAAACCCAGTACTTC
CDR3: CASSLDVDSQETQYF

V: TRBV18
D: NA
size: many
J: TRBJ2-1
DNA: TGTGCCAGCTCACCAGCGAGCTCCTACAATGAGCAGTTCTTC
CDR3: CASSPASSYNEQFF

V: TRBV27
D: TRBD2
size: many
J: TRBJ2-3
DNA: TGTGCCAGCAGTAAACTAGCGGGAGGCACAGATACGCAGTATTTT
CDR3: CASSKLAGGTDTQYF

V: TRBV9
D: NA
size: few
J: TRBJ1-3
DNA: TGTGCCAGCAGCGTAGGCGGGGATGCCTCTGGAAACACCATATATTTT
CDR3: CASSVGGDASGNTIYF

V: TRBV6-1
D: NA
size: few
J: TRBJ1-5
DNA: TGTGCCAGCAGTGAGGGTCCAGGGATTGGTCAGCCCCAGCATTTT
CDR3: CASSEGPGIGQPQHF

V: TRBV12-5
D: NA
size: many
J: TRBJ1-2
DNA: TGTGCTAGTTCCCGAGAGGTGGGACGGACGCCTTTTGGCTACACCTTC
CDR3: CASSREVGRTPFGYTF

V: TRBV7-9
D: TRBD2
size: many
J: TRBJ2-1
DNA: TGTGCCAGTAGCGGGGCGGGGACGCATGAGCAGTTCTTC
CDR3: CASSGAGTHEQFF

V: TRBV10-3
D: TRBD1
size: few
J: TRBJ1-6
DNA: TGTGCCATCAGTGCAGGGGGCCATAATTCACCCCTCCACTTT
CDR3: CAISAGGHNSPLHF

V: TRBV3-1
D: NA
size: many
J: TRBJ1-1
DNA: TGTGCCAGCAGCCAAGGGACTTTGGGGACTGAAGCTTTCTTT
CDR3: CASSQGTLGTEAFF

V: TRBV3-1
D: NA
size: many
J: TRBJ1-2
DNA: TGTGCCAGCAGCCCCAGGACAGCTCTCTATGGCTACACCTTC
CDR3: CASSPRTALYGYTF

V: TRBV28
D: TRBD1
size: many
J: TRBJ1-5
DNA: TGTGCCAGCAGTTTTCAAGTGGGACAGGGTAGCAATCAGCCCCAGCATTTT
CDR3: CASSFQVGQGSNQPQHF

V: TRBV13
D: TRBD2
size: NA
J: TRBJ2-3
DNA: TGTGCCAGCAGCGGGACTAGCGGGAGATGGAGCACAGATACGCAGTATTTT
CDR3: CASSGTSGRWSTDTQYF